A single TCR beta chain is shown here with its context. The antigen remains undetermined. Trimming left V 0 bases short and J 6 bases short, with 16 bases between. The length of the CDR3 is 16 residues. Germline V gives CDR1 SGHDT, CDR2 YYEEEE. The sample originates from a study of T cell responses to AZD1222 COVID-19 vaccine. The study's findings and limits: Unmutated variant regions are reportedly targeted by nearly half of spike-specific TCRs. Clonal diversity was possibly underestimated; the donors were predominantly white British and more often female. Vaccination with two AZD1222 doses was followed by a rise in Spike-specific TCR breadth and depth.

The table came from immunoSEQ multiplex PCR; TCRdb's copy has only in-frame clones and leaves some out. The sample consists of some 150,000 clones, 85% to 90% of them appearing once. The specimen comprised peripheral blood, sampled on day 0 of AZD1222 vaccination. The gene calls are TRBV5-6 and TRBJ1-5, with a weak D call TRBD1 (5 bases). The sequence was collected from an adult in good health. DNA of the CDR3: TGTGCCAGCAGCTTGGGGGGGGAGGGACCCGGTCAGCCCCAGCATTTT. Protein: CASSLGGEGPGQPQHF.